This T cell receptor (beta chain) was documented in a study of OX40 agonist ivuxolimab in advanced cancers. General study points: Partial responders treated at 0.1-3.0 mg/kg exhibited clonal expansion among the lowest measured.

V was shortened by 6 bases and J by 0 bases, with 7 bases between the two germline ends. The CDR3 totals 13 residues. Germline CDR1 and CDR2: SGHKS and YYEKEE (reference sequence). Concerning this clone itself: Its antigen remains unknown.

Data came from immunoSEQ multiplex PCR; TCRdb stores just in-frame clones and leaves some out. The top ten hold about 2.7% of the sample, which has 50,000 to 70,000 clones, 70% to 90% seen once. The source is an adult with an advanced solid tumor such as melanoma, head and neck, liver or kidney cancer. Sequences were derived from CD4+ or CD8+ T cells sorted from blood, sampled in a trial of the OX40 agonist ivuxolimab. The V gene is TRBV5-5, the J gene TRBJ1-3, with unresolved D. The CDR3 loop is CASIANSGNTIYF. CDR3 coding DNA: TGTGCCAGCATCGCAAACTCTGGAAACACCATATATTTT.